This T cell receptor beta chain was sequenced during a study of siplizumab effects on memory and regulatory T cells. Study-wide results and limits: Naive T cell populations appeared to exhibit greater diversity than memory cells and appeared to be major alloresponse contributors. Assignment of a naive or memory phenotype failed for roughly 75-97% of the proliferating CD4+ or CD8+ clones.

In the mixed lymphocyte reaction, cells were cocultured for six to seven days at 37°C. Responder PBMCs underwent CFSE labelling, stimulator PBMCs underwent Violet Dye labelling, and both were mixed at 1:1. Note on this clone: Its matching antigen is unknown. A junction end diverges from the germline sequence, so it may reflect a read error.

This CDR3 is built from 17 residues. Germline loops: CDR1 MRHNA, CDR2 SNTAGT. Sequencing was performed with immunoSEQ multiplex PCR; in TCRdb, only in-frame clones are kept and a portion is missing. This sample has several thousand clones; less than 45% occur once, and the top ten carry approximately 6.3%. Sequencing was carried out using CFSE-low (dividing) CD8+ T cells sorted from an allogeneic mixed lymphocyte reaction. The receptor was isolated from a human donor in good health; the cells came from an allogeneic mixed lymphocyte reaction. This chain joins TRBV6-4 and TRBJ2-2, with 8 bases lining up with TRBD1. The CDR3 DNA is TGTGCCAGCAGTGACGATTGGACAGGGTGTATAAACCGGGGAGCTGTTTTT. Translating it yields CASSDDWTGCINRGAVF.